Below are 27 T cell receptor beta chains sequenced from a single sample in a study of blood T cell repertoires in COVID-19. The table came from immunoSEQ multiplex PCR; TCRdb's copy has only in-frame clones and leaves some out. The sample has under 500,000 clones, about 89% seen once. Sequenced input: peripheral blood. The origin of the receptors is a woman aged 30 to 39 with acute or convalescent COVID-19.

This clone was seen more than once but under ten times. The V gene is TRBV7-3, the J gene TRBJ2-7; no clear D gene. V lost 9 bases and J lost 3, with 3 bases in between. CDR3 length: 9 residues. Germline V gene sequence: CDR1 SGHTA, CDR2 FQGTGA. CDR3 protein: CASYYEQYF. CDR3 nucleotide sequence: TGTGCCAGTTACTACGAGCAGTACTTC.

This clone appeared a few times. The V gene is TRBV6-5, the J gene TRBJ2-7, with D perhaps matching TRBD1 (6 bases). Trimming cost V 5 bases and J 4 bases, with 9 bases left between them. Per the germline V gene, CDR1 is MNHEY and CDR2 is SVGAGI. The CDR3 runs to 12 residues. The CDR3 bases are TGTGCCAGCAGTAACCAGGGGTACGAGCAGTACTTC. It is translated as CASSNQGYEQYF.

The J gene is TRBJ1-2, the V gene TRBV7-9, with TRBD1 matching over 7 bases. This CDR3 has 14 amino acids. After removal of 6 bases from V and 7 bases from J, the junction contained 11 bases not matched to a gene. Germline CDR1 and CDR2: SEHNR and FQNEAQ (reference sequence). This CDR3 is CASRQDRVNSGYTF. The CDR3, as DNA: TGTGCCAGCAGACAAGACAGGGTTAACAGTGGCTACACCTTC.

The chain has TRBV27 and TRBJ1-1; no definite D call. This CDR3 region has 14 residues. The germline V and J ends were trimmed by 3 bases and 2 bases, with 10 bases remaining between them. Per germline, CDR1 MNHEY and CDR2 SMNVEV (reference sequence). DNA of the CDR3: TGTGCCAGCAGTTTTAGGGCGGGTAACACTGAAGCTTTCTTT. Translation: CASSFRAGNTEAFF.

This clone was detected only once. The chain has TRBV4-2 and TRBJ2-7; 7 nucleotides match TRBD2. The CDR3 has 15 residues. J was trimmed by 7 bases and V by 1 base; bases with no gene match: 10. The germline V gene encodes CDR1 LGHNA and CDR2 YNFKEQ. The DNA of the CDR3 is TGTGCCAGCAGCCAAGTCATAGAGGGCGGGGGTGAGCAGTACTTC. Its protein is CASSQVIEGGGEQYF.

The CDR3, as DNA: TGTGCCAGCAGTGGACTACTAGGATCGGCCGGGGAGCTGTTTTTT. This sequence encodes CASSGLLGSAGELFF. The chain uses TRBV27 and TRBJ2-2; maybe TRBD2 (6 bases). The CDR3 has 15 amino acids. The ends were cut back, 5 bases at V and 6 bases at J, with 16 bases in the middle. Germline V gene data show CDR1 as MNHEY and CDR2 as SMNVEV (reference sequence).

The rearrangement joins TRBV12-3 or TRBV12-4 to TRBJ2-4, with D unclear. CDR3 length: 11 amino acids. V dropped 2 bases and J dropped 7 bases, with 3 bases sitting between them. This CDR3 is CASSLQNIQYF. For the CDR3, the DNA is TGTGCCAGCAGTTTACAGAACATTCAGTACTTC.

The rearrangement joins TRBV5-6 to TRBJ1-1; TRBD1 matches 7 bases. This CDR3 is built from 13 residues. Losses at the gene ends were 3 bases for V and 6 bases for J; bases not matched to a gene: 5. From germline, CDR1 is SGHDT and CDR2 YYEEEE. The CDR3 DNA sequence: TGTGCCAGCAGCTCTGACAGGGTTTCTGAAGCTTTCTTT. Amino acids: CASSSDRVSEAFF.

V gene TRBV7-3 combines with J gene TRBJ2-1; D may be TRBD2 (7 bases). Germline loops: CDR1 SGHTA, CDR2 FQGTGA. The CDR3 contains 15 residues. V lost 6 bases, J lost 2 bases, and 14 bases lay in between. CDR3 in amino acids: CASSSGAGAYNEQFF. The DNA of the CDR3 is TGTGCCAGCAGTTCAGGGGCGGGGGCCTACAATGAGCAGTTCTTC.

DNA for the CDR3: TGTGCCAGCAGCTTACTAGCGGGGGGCCCGGCCACAGATACGCAGTATTTT. Protein product: CASSLLAGGPATDTQYF. The chain joins TRBV5-6 to TRBJ2-3; 12 bases align to TRBD2. The CDR3 is 17 amino acids. The germline V gene has CDR1 SGHDT and CDR2 YYEEEE. Unmatched junction bases numbered 6, after V lost 2 bases and J lost 2 bases.

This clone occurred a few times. The CDR3 region has the DNA TGTGCCAGCAGTGAAGGGGCGGGGGATTACGAGCAGTACTTC. This sequence encodes CASSEGAGDYEQYF. The chain couples TRBV2 to TRBJ2-7; 7 nucleotides match TRBD2. Germline V CDR1 and CDR2: SNHLY, FYNNEI. The CDR3 length is 14 residues. V lost 1 base, J lost 4 bases, and 4 bases stayed unmatched.

CDR3 sequence: CASQEIPYYNEQFF. CDR3 DNA sequence: TGTGCCAGCCAGGAAATCCCTTACTACAATGAGCAGTTCTTC. The chain couples TRBV11-2 to TRBJ2-1; D is uncertain. From germline, CDR1 is SGHAT and CDR2 FQNNGV. This CDR3 comprises 14 residues. Trimming stripped 8 bases from V and 3 bases from J, with 14 bases between.

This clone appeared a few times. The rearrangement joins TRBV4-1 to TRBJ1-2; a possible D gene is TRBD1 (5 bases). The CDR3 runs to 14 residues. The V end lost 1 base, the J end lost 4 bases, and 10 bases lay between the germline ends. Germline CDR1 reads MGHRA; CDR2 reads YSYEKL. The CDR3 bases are TGCGCCAGCAGCCAAGCGGGACTTAGCTATGGCTACACCTTC. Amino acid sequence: CASSQAGLSYGYTF.

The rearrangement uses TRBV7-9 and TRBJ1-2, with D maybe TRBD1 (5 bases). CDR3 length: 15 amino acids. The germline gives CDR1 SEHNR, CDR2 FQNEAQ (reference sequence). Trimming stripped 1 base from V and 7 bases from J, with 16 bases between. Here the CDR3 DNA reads TGTGCCAGCAGCTTAGACCTGGGGCGCATGGGTGGCTACACCTTC. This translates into CASSLDLGRMGGYTF. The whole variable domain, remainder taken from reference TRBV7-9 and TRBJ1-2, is DTGVSQNPRHKITKRGQNVTFRCDPISEHNRLYWYRQTLGQGPEFLTYFQNEAQLEKSRLLSDRFSAERPKGSFSTLEIQRTEQGDSAMYLCASSLDLGRMGGYTFGSGTRLTVV.

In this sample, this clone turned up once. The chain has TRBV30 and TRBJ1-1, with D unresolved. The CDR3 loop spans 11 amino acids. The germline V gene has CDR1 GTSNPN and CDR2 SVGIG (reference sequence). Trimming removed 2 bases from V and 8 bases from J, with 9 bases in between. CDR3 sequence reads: CAWSIESEAFF. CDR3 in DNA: TGTGCCTGGAGTATTGAGTCCGAAGCTTTCTTT.

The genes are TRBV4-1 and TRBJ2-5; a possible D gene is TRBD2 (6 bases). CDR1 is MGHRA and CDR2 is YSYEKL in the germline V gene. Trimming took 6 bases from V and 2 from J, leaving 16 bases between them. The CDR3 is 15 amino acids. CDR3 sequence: CASSNTGLRQETQYF. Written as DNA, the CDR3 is TGCGCCAGCAGTAACACGGGACTCCGTCAAGAGACCCAGTACTTC.

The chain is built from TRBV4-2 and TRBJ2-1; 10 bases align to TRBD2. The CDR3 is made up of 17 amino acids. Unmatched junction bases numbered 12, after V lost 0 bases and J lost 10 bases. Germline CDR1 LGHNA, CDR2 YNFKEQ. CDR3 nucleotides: TGTGCCAGCAGCCAAGAGGAGCGGGGGGGTCCCGGGTTGGAGCAGTTCTTC. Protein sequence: CASSQEERGGPGLEQFF.

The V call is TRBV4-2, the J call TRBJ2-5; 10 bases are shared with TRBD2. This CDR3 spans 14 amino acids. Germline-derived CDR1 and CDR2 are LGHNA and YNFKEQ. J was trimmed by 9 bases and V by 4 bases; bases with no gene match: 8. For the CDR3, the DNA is TGTGCCAGCAGCCTATCAGCGGGGGGGCAGGCCCAGTACTTC. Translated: CASSLSAGGQAQYF.

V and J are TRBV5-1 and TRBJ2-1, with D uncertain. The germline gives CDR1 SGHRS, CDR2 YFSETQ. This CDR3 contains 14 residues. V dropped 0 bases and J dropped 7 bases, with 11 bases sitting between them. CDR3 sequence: CASSLGSISNEQFF. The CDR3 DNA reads TGCGCCAGCAGCTTGGGATCCATTAGTAATGAGCAGTTCTTC.

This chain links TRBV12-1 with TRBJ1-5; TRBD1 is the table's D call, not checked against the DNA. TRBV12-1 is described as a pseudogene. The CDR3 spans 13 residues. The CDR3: CASSSLLREPQHF. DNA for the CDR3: TGTGCCAGCAGCAGCCTACTCAGGGAGCCCCAGCATTTT.

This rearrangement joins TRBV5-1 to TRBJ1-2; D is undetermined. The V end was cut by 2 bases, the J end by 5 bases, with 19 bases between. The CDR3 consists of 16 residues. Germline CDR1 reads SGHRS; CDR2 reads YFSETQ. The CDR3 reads CASSLSGPPLSYGYTF. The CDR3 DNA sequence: TGCGCCAGCAGCTTAAGTGGGCCACCTCTCAGTTATGGCTACACCTTC.

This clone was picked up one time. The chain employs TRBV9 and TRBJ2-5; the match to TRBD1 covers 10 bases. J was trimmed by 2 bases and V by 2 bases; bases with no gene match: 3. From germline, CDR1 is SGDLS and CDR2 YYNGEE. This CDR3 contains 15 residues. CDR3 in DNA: TGTGCCAGCAGCGTCGGGACAGGGGCGCAAGAGACCCAGTACTTC. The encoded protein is CASSVGTGAQETQYF.

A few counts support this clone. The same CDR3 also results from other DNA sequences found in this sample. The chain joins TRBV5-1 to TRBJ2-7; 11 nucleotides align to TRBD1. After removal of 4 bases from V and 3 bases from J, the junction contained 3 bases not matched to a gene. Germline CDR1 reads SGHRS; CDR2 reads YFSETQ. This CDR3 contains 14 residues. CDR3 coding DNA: TGCGCCAGCAGCAGCGGGACAGGGGGCTACGAGCAGTACTTC. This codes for CASSSGTGGYEQYF.

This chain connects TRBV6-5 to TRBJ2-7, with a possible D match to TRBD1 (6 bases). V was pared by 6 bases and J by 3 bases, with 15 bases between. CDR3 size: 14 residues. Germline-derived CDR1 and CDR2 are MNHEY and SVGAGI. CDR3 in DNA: TGTGCCAGCAGCACCACAGCGACAGGCTACGAGCAGTACTTC. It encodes CASSTTATGYEQYF.

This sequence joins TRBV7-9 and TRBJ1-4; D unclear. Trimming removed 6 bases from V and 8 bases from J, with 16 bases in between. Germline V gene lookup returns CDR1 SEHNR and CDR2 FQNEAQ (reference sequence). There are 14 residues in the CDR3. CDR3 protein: CASSSPSGKEKLFF. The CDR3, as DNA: TGTGCCAGCAGTTCCCCAAGCGGGAAAGAAAAACTGTTTTTT.

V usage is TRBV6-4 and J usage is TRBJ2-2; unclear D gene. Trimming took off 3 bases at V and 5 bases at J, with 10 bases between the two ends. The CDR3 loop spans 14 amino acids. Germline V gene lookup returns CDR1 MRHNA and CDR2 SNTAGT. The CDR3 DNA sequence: TGTGCCAGCAGTGATTCAGATACGACCGGGGAGCTGTTTTTT. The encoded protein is CASSDSDTTGELFF.

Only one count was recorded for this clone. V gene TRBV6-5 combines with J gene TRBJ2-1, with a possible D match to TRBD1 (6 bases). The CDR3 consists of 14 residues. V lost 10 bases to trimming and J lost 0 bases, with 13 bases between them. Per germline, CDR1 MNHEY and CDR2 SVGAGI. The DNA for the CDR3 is TGTGCCACCAGACAGGACAGCTCCTACAATGAGCAGTTCTTC. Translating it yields CATRQDSSYNEQFF.